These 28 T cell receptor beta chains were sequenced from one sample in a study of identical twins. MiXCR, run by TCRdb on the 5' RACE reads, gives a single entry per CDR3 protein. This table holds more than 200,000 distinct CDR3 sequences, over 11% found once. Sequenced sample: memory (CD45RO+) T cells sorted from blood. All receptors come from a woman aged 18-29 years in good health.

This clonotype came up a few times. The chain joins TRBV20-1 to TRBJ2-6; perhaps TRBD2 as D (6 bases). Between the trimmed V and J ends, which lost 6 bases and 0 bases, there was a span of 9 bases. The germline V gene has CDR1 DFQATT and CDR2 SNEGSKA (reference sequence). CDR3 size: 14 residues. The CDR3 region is CSARGSSGANVLTF. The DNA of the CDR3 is TGCAGTGCCCGGGGGAGCTCTGGGGCCAACGTCCTGACTTTC.

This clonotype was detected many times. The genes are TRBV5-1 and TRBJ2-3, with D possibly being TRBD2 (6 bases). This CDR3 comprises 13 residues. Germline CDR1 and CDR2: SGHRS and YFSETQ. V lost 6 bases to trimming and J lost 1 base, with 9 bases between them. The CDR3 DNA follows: TGCGCCAGCACAGCGGGTGGCACAGATACGCAGTATTTT. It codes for CASTAGGTDTQYF.

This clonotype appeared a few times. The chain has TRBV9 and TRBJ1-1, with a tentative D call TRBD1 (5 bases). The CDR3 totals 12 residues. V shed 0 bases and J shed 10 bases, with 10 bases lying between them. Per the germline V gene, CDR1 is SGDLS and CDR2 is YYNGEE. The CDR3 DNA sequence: TGTGCCAGCAGCGTAGCTACAGGTGGAGCTTTCTTT. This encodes CASSVATGGAFF.

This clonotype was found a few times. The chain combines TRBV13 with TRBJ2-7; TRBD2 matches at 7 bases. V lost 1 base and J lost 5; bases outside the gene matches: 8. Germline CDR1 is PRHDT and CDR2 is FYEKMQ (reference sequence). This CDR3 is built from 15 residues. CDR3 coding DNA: TGTGCCAGCAGCTTAGTTAGAGCGGGGCTCGACGAGCAGTACTTC. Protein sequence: CASSLVRAGLDEQYF.

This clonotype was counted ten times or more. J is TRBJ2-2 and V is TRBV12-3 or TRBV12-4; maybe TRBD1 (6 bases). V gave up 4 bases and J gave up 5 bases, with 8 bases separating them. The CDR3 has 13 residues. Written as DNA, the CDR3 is TGTGCCAGCAGTTGGACAGAGACCGGGGAGCTGTTTTTT. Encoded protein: CASSWTETGELFF.

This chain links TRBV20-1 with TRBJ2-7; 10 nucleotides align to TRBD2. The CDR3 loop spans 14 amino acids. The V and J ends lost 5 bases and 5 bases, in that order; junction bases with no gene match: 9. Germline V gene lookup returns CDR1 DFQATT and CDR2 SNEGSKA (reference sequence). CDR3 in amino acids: CSAPRLAGDHEQYF. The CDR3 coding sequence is TGCAGTGCTCCCAGGCTAGCGGGAGACCACGAGCAGTACTTC.

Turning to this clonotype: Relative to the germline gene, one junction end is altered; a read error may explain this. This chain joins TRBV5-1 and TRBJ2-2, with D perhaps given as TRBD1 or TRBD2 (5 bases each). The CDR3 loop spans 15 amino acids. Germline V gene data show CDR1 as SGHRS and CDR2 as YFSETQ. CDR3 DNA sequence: TGCGCCAGCAGCTTAGGGGACCCGAACACCGGGGAGCTGGTTTTT. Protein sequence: CASSLGDPNTGELVF.

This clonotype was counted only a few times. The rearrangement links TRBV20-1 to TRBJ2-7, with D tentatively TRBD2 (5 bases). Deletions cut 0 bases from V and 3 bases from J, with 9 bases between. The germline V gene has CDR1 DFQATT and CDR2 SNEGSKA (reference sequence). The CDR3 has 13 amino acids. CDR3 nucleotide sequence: TGCAGTGCTAGAGATGTTGGACTCTACGAGCAGTACTTC. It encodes CSARDVGLYEQYF.

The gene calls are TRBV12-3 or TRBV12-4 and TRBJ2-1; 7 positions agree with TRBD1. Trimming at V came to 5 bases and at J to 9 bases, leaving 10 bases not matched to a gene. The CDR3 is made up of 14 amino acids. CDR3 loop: CASSPNRGFTEQFF. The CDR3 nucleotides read TGTGCCAGCAGTCCTAACAGGGGCTTCACTGAGCAGTTCTTC.

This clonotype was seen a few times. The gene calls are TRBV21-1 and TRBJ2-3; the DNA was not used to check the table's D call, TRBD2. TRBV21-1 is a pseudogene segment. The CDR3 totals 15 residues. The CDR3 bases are TGTGCCAGCAGCGAGCGGGAGGGCCCCGAAGATACGCAGTATTTT. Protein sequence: CASSEREGPEDTQYF.

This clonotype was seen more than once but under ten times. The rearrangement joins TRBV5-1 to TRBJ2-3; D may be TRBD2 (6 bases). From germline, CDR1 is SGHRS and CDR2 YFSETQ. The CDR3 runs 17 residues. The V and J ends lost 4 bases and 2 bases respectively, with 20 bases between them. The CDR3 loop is CASSLPSRAGTTDTQYF. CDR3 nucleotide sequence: TGCGCCAGCAGCCTACCAAGTCGCGCGGGGACCACAGATACGCAGTATTTT.

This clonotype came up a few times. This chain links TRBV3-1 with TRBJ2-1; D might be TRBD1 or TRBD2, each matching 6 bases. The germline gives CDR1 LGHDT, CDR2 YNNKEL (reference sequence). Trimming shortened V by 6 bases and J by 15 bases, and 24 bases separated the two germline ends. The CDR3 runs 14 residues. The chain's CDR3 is CASSHRDSDRGVFF. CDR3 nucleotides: TGTGCCAGCAGTCACCGGGACTCAGATAGGGGGGTGTTCTTC.

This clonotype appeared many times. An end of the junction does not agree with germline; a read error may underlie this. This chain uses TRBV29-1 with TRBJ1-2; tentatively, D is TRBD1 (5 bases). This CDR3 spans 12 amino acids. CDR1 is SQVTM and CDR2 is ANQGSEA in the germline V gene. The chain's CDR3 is CSVGEYAGQLPF. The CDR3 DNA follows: TGCAGCGTTGGAGAGTATGCAGGGCAACTCCCCTTC.

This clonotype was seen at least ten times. CDR3 loop: CSAPRQGEGYTF. CDR3 nucleotides: TGCAGTGCCCCGAGACAGGGTGAAGGCTACACCTTC. The rearrangement uses TRBV20-1 and TRBJ1-2, with 7 positions matching TRBD1. J gave up 8 bases and V 6 bases, and 9 bases lay outside the gene matches. Germline V gene sequence: CDR1 DFQATT, CDR2 SNEGSKA (reference sequence). CDR3 length: 12 amino acids.

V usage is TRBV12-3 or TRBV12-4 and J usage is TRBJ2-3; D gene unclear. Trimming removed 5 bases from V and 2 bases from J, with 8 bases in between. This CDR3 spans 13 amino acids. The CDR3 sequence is CASSTKNTDTQYF. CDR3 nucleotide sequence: TGTGCCAGCAGTACTAAGAACACAGATACGCAGTATTTT.

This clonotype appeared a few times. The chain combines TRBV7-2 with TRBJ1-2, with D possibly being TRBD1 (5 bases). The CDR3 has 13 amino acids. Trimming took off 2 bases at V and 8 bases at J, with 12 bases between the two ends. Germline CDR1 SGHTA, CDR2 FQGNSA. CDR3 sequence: CASSLTAGNGYTF. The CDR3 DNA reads TGTGCCAGCAGCTTAACCGCAGGGAACGGCTACACCTTC. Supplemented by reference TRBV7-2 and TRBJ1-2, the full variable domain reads GAGVSQSPSNKVTEKGKDVELRCDPISGHTALYWYRQSLGQGLEFLIYFQGNSAPDKSGLPSDRFSAERTGGSVSTLTIQRTQQEDSAVYLCASSLTAGNGYTFGSGTRLTVV.

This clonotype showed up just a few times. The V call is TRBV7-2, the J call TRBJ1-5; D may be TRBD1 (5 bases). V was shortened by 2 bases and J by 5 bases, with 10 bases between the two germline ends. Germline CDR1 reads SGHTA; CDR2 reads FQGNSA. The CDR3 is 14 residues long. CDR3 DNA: TGTGCCAGCAGCTTACGGGGCGGGGATCAGCCCCAGCATTTT. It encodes CASSLRGGDQPQHF.

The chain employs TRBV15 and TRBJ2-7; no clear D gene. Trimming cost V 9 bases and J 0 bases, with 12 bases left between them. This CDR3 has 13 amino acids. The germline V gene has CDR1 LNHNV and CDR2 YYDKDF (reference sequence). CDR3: CATGRSPSYEQYF. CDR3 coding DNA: TGTGCCACTGGACGGTCTCCCTCCTACGAGCAGTACTTC.

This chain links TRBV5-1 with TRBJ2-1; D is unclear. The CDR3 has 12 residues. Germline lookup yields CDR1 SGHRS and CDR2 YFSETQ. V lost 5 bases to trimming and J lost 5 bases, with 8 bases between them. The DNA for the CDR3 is TGCGCCAGCAGGGTTCTGGACAATGAGCAGTTCTTC. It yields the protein CASRVLDNEQFF.

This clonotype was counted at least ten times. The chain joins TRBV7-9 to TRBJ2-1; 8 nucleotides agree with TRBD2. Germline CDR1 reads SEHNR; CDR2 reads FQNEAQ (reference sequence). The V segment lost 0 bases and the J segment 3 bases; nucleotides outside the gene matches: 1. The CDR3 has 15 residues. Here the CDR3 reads CASSLALAGYNEQFF. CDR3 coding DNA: TGTGCCAGCAGCTTAGCTCTAGCGGGCTACAATGAGCAGTTCTTC.

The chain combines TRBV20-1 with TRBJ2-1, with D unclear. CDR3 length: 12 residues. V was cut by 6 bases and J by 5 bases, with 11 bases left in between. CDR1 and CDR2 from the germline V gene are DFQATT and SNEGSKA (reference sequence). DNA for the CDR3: TGCAGTGCCGACTCGAGGAACAATGAGCAGTTCTTC. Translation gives CSADSRNNEQFF.

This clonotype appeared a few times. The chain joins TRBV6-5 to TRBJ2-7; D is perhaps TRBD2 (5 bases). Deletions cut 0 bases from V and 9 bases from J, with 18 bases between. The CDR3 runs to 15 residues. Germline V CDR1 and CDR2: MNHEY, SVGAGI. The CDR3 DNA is TGTGCCAGCAGTTACTCGACGAGACTGACCGAGGGGCAGTACTTC. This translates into CASSYSTRLTEGQYF.

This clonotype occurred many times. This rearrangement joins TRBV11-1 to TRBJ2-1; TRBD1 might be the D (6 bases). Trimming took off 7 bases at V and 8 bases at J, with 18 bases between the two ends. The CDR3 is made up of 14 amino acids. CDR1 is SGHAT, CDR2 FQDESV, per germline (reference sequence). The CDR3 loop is CASTRGTQGDEQFF. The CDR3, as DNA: TGTGCCAGCACCAGAGGGACACAGGGCGATGAGCAGTTCTTC. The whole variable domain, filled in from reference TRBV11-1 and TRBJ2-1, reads EAEVAQSPRYKITEKSQAVAFWCDPISGHATLYWYRQILGQGPELLVQFQDESVVDDSQLPKDRFSAERLKGVDSTLKIQPAELGDSAMYLCASTRGTQGDEQFFGPGTRLTVL.

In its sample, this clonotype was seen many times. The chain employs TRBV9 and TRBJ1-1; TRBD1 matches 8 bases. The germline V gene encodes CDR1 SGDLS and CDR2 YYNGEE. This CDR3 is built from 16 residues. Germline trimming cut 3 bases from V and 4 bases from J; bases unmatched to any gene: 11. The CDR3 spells CASSARQGLVITEAFF. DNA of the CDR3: TGTGCCAGCAGCGCCCGACAGGGGTTGGTTATCACTGAAGCTTTCTTT.

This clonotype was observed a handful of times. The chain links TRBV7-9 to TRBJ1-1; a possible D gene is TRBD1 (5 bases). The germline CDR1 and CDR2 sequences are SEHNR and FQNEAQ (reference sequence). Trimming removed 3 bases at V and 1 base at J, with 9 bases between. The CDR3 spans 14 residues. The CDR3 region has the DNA TGTGCCAGCAGCTTCCAGACAGAGAACACTGAAGCTTTCTTT. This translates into CASSFQTENTEAFF.

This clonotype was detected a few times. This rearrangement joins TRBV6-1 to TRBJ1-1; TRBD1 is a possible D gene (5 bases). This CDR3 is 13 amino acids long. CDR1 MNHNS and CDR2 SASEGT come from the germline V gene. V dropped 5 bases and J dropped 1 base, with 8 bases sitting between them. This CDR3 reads CASSIGQNTEAFF. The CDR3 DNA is TGTGCCAGCAGTATAGGACAGAACACTGAAGCTTTCTTT.

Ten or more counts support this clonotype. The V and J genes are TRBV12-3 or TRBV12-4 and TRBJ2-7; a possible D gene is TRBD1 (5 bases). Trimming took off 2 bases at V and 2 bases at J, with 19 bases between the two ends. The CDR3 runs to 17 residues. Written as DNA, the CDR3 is TGTGCCAGCAGTTTATCAAGGGGCGGCAGGCCAACCTACGAGCAGTACTTC. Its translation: CASSLSRGGRPTYEQYF.

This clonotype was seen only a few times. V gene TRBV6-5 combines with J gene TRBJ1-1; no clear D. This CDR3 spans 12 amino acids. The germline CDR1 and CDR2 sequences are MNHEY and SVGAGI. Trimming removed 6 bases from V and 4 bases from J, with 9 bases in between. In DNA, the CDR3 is TGTGCCAGCAGGCGGCAAGGCACTGAAGCTTTCTTT. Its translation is CASRRQGTEAFF.